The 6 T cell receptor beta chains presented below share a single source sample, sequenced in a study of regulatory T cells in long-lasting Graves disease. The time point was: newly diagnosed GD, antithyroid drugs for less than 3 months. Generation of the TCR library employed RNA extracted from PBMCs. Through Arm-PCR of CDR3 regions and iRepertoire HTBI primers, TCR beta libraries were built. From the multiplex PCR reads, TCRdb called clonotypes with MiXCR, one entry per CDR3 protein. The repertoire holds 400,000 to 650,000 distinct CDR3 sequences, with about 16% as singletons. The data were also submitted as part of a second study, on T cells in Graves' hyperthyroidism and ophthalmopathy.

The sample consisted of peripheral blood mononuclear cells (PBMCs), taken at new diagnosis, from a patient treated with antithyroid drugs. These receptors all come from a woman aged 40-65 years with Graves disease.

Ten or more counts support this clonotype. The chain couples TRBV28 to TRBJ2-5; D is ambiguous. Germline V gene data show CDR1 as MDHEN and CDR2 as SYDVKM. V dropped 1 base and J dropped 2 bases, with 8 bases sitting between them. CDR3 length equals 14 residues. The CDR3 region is CASSLSDGQETQYF. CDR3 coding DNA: TGTGCCAGCAGTTTATCGGACGGACAAGAGACCCAGTACTTC.

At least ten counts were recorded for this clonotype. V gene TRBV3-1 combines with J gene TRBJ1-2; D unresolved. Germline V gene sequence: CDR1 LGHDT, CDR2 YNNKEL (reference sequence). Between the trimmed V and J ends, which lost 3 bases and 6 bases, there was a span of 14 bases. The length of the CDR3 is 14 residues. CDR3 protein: CASSHGRVLDGYTF. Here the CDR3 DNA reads TGTGCCAGCAGCCATGGGCGGGTATTGGATGGCTACACCTTC. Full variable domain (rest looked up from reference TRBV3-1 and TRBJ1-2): DTAVSQTPKYLVTQMGNDKSIKCEQNLGHDTMYWYKQDSKKFLKIMFSYNNKELIINETVPNRFSPKSPDKAHLNLHINSLELGDSAVYFCASSHGRVLDGYTFGSGTRLTVV.

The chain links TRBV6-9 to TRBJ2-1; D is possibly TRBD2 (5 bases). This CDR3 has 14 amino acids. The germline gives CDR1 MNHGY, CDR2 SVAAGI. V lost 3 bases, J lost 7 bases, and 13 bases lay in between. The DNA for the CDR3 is TGTGCCAGCAGTTACAGCGGAACCAAGAATGAGCAGTTCTTC. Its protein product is CASSYSGTKNEQFF.

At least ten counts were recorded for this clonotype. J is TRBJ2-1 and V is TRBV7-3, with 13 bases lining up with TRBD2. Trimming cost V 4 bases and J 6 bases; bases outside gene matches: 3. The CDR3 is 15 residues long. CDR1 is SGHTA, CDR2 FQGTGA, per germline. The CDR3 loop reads CASSSGTSGVNEQFF. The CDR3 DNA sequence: TGTGCCAGCAGCTCGGGGACTAGCGGGGTCAATGAGCAGTTCTTC.

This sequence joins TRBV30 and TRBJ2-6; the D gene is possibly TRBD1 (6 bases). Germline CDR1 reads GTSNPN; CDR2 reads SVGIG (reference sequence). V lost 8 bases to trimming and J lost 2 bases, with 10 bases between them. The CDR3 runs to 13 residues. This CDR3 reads CARDRPGANVLTF. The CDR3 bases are TGTGCCCGCGACAGGCCTGGGGCCAACGTCCTGACTTTC.

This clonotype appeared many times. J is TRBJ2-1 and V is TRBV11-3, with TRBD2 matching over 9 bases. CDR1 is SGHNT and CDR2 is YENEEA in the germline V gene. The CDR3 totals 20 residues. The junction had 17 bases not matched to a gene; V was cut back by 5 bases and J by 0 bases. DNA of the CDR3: TGTGCCAGCAGCCCCCGTGGAAGCGGGGGGCCTCCGAGCTCCTACAATGAGCAGTTCTTC. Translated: CASSPRGSGGPPSSYNEQFF.